The count of the clone carrying this T cell receptor beta chain is one. The antigen is unknown. This entry belongs to a study of long-term antiretroviral therapy in people with HIV. Germline values: CDR1 WSHSY, CDR2 SAAADI. The CDR3 contains 15 residues. V dropped 5 bases and J dropped 4; count of bases not matched to a gene: 8. A v3.0 immunoSEQ assay was performed at survey level. Using immunoSEQ multiplex PCR, the repertoire was profiled, and TCRdb retains in-frame clones only, with some absent. The sample has approximately 35,000 clones; 70% to 90% are singletons. Findings of the study overall: Diversity measured after ART increased yet remained under transplant donor controls.

The rearrangement links TRBV10-2 to TRBJ1-5; the match to TRBD1 covers 7 bases. The TCR sequence derives from a man aged 18 to 30 with HIV. Sequenced material: unsorted PBMCs, taken 2.2 years after starting antiretroviral therapy. The DNA for the CDR3 is TGCGCCAGCAGTCCCGACAGGGCCCGGAATCAGCCCCAGCATTTT. Its translation is CASSPDRARNQPQHF.